Here is one TCR beta chain with its context. Its antigen is unknown. The V end lost 4 bases, the J end lost 5 bases, and 12 bases lay between the germline ends. The length of the CDR3 is 14 residues. Per the germline V gene, CDR1 is LGHNT and CDR2 is FRNRAP. The data were obtained in a study of CD8 T cells in Susac syndrome. Findings and caveats of the study: The number of individuals included in the study's TCR sequencing and HLA analysis was acknowledged as relatively small.

Random hexamers were used to reverse transcribe the RNA input (about 0.45 to 1 ug). From the immunoSEQ multiplex PCR reads, TCRdb called clonotypes with MiXCR, one entry per CDR3 protein. This sample yields some 300,000 distinct CDR3 sequences, of which approximately 85% are seen a single time; 0.21% belongs to the top ten. V is TRBV12-5 and J is TRBJ2-1, with D maybe TRBD1 (5 bases). The specimen sequenced was CD8+ T cells from PBMCs. This sequence was found in a human donor with multiple sclerosis. The CDR3: CASGWGGANNEQFF. The CDR3 region has the DNA TGTGCTAGTGGTTGGGGTGGGGCAAACAATGAGCAGTTCTTC.